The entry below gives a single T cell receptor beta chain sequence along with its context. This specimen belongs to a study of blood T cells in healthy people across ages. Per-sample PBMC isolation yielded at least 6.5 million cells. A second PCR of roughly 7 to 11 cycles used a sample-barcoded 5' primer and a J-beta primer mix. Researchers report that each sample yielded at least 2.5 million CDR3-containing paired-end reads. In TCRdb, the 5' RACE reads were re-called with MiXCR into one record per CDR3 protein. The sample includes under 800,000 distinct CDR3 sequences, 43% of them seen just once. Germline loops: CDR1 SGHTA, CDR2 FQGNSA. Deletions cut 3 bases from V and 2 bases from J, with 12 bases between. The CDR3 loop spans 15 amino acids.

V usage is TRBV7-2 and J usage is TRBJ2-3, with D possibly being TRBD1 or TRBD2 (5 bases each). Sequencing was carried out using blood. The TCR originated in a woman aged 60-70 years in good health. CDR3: CASSLGRVHTDTQYF. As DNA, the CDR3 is TGTGCCAGCAGCTTGGGACGAGTACACACAGATACGCAGTATTTT. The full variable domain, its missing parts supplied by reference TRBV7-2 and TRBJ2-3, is GAGVSQSPSNKVTEKGKDVELRCDPISGHTALYWYRQSLGQGLEFLIYFQGNSAPDKSGLPSDRFSAERTGGSVSTLTIQRTQQEDSAVYLCASSLGRVHTDTQYFGPGTRLTVL.